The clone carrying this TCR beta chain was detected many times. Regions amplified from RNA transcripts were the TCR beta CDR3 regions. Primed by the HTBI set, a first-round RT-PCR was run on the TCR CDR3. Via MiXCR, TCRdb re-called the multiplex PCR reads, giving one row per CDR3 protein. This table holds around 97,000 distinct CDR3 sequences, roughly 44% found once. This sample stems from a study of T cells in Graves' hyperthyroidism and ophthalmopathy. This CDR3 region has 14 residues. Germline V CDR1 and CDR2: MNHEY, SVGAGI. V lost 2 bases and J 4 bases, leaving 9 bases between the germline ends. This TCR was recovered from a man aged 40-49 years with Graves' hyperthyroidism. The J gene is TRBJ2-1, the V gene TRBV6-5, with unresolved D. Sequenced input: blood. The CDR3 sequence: CASSYDPSYNEQFF. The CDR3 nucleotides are TGTGCCAGCAGTTACGACCCCTCGTACAATGAGCAGTTCTTC.